The clone carrying this T cell receptor beta chain was detected a few times. This sample was included in a study of blood T cell repertoires in COVID-19. Overall study context: T cells, B-cell-depleted T cells, or PBMCs provided the cDNA or gDNA that served as material.

V shed 3 bases and J shed 5 bases, with 13 bases lying between them. CDR1 is KGHSH and CDR2 is LQKENI in the germline V gene. This CDR3 region has 14 residues. Profiling relied on immunoSEQ multiplex PCR, and the TCRdb table lists in-frame clones only, not all of them. Of 65,000 to 75,000 clones in the sample, 70% to 90% were seen once. This chain links TRBV18 with TRBJ2-5; D call uncertain. The sequencing input was peripheral blood. This sequence originates from a man aged 45-65 years with active COVID-19. The CDR3, as DNA: TGTGCCAGCTCACCTGGCGGCAGTCGGGAGACCCAGTACTTC. This sequence encodes CASSPGGSRETQYF.